This TCR beta chain was recorded in a study of response to subunit inactivated influenza vaccine (dated by TCRdb to between 2018 and 2020). Turning to the overall study: To follow how T cells responded to a trivalent subunit inactivated influenza vaccine, the researchers relied on deep quantitative profiling of the T cell receptor repertoire.

Unmatched junction bases come to 8, with V trimmed by 3 bases and J by 7 bases. As encoded in the germline V gene (reference sequence), CDR1 is SGHAT while CDR2 is FQDESV. Measured from the cysteine to the phenylalanine, the CDR3 is 15 residues long. This entry keeps only the CDR3 DNA: 45 bases, framed from base 1. Notes on this clonotype: Its antigen remains unidentified. No per-base quality is available; no much larger clone lies one base away.

The library was obtained by RT-PCR. The sequencer was an Illumina HiSeq 2500. TCRdb reprocessed the public reads (quality trimming at Q25 with fastp, clone calling with MiXCR) and kept in-frame beta chains. Merged by CDR3 protein, the rows form single entries marked with the most common genes and DNA. This sample comprises about 310,000 distinct CDR3 sequences, approximately 21% of them detected only once. The ten most abundant clones make up 10% of the sample. Paper-wide results and their limitations: It was suggested by the authors that each seasonal influenza vaccination may recruit only a limited number of new T cells.

The sequence derives from a man between 50 and 69 years old who received an inactivated influenza vaccine. Donor details come from another sample of the same person, matched by shared clones. Recombination connected TRBV11-1 to TRBJ2-1; TRBD2 lines up with 8 middle nucleotides. The input for sequencing was PBMCs from blood, taken around 22 months after vaccination. This receptor has the CDR3 CASSLGVAGLNEQFF. The nucleotides read TGTGCCAGCAGCTTGGGGGTAGCGGGACTTAATGAGCAGTTCTTC. With the rest looked up from the reference TRBV11-1 and TRBJ2-1 genes rather than sequenced, the full variable domain is EAEVAQSPRYKITEKSQAVAFWCDPISGHATLYWYRQILGQGPELLVQFQDESVVDDSQLPKDRFSAERLKGVDSTLKIQPAELGDSAMYLCASSLGVAGLNEQFFGPGTRLTVL.